Shown below are 7 T cell receptor beta chains from a single sample sequenced in a study of T cells in localized non-small cell lung cancer (dated by TCRdb to 2018 to 2021). The method behind the library was the immunoSEQ multiplex PCR assay. TCRdb holds this immuneACCESS table with in-frame rearrangements only. Some clones are missing; in checked studies, unresolved V genes explain under half, and the rest has no known cause. For this sample the table gives 37,000 or so clones, of which approximately 88% were detected only once. The ten largest clones capture roughly 2.5% of the sample. The sample here was peripheral blood, taken before any cancer treatment. All receptors derive from a woman aged 40 to 75 with stage I lung adenocarcinoma.

The chain couples TRBV5-1 to TRBJ1-2; perhaps TRBD1 as D (5 bases). The CDR3 covers 13 residues. V lost 6 bases and J 2 bases, leaving 11 bases between the germline ends. Germline V CDR1 and CDR2: SGHRS, YFSETQ. The CDR3 coding sequence is TGCGCCAGCACTCGGGAGGGGAACTATGGCTACACCTTC. Translation: CASTREGNYGYTF. Filled out from reference TRBV5-1 and TRBJ1-2, the complete variable domain reads KAGVTQTPRYLIKTRGQQVTLSCSPISGHRSVSWYQQTPGQGLQFLFEYFSETQRNKGNFPGRFSGRQFSNSRSEMNVSTLELGDSALYLCASTREGNYGYTFGSGTRLTVV.

The V gene is TRBV11-2, the J gene TRBJ2-3; D perhaps matches TRBD2 (5 bases). With 3 bases removed from V and 1 base from J, the gap between germline ends came to 8 bases. The germline V gene encodes CDR1 SGHAT and CDR2 FQNNGV. The CDR3 spans 14 residues. The CDR3 sequence: CASSLGSGTDTQYF. The CDR3 DNA sequence: TGTGCCAGCAGCTTGGGTAGCGGCACAGATACGCAGTATTTT.

This chain connects TRBV11-3 to TRBJ1-1; perhaps TRBD1 as D (5 bases). Between the trimmed V and J ends, which lost 4 bases and 0 bases, there was a span of 6 bases. Germline values: CDR1 SGHNT, CDR2 YENEEA. The CDR3 covers 13 residues. The CDR3 spells CASSSTVNTEAFF. As DNA, the CDR3 is TGTGCCAGCAGCTCGACAGTGAACACTGAAGCTTTCTTT.

The V gene is TRBV27, the J gene TRBJ2-2; TRBD2 matches at 9 bases. The germline V gene encodes CDR1 MNHEY and CDR2 SMNVEV (reference sequence). The CDR3 has 15 amino acids. Losses at the gene ends were 4 bases for V and 5 bases for J; bases not matched to a gene: 5. The CDR3 coding sequence is TGTGCCAGCAGTTACGGGACTAGCCCAACCGGGGAGCTGTTTTTT. Its protein product is CASSYGTSPTGELFF.

This chain uses TRBV19 with TRBJ1-5; D gene ambiguous. The CDR3 covers 15 residues. Trimming stripped 5 bases from V and 0 bases from J, with 11 bases between. CDR1 is LNHDA, CDR2 SQIVND, per germline (reference sequence). The DNA of the CDR3 is TGTGCCAGTAGTCCTACGGACGGTAGCAATCAGCCCCAGCATTTT. Its translation: CASSPTDGSNQPQHF. Combining the CDR3 with reference TRBV19 and TRBJ1-5 gives the whole variable domain DGGITQSPKYLFRKEGQNVTLSCEQNLNHDAMYWYRQDPGQGLRLIYYSQIVNDFQKGDIAEGYSVSREKKESFPLTVTSAQKNPTAFYLCASSPTDGSNQPQHFGDGTRLSIL.

The rearrangement joins TRBV28 to TRBJ2-1; D possibly uses TRBD1 or TRBD2 (5 bases each). V dropped 3 bases and J dropped 0 bases, with 6 bases sitting between them. CDR3 length: 14 residues. In germline, CDR1 is MDHEN, CDR2 SYDVKM. The chain's CDR3 is CASSFGGSYNEQFF. DNA of the CDR3: TGTGCCAGCAGTTTTGGGGGCTCCTACAATGAGCAGTTCTTC.

The chain employs TRBV5-5 and TRBJ1-2, with 8 bases that match TRBD1. Germline V gene lookup returns CDR1 SGHKS and CDR2 YYEKEE (reference sequence). The J segment lost 4 bases and the V segment lost 4 bases, leaving 6 bases of the junction unmatched. The CDR3 consists of 14 residues. The CDR3 loop is CASSLGTGFYGYTF. The CDR3 bases are TGTGCCAGCAGCCTGGGGACAGGCTTCTATGGCTACACCTTC. The whole variable domain, filled in from reference TRBV5-5 and TRBJ1-2, reads DAGVTQSPTHLIKTRGQQVTLRCSPISGHKSVSWYQQVLGQGPQFIFQYYEKEERGRGNFPDRFSARQFPNYSSELNVNALLLGDSALYLCASSLGTGFYGYTFGSGTRLTVV.